A single sample is the source of the 10 T cell receptor beta chains below, sequenced in a study of blood T cell repertoires in COVID-19. The data were produced by immunoSEQ multiplex PCR, yet TCRdb's version contains in-frame clones alone and is incomplete. This sample carries fewer than 250,000 clones, approximately 90% of them seen once, and the ten largest clones take 1% to 1.5%. Sequenced material: peripheral blood. These receptor sequences come from a young man with acute or convalescent COVID-19.

This chain connects TRBV4-1 to TRBJ2-7; the match to TRBD1 covers 12 bases. With V trimmed by 4 bases and J by 6 bases, 4 bases remained unmatched. The CDR3 runs to 14 residues. Per germline, CDR1 MGHRA and CDR2 YSYEKL. CDR3 sequence (DNA): TGCGCCAGCAGCCCGGGACAGGGGGCCAGCGAGCAGTACTTC. Protein sequence: CASSPGQGASEQYF.

This rearrangement joins TRBV6-2 or TRBV6-3 to TRBJ1-1; D remains ambiguous. The CDR3 has 16 residues. Germline-derived CDR1 and CDR2 are MNHEY and SVGEGT. The V end lost 6 bases, the J end lost 0 bases, and 17 bases lay between the germline ends. The chain's CDR3 is CASSRTTGSLNTEAFF. The CDR3 bases are TGTGCCAGCAGCCGAACGACCGGGAGTCTGAACACTGAAGCTTTCTTT.

V gene TRBV5-1 combines with J gene TRBJ1-4; D is uncertain. CDR3 length: 14 amino acids. Trimming stripped 0 bases from V and 7 bases from J, with 10 bases between. CDR1 is SGHRS and CDR2 is YFSETQ in the germline V gene. Here the CDR3 reads CASSLGREGEKLFF. The CDR3 nucleotides are TGCGCCAGCAGCTTGGGGAGGGAAGGTGAAAAACTGTTTTTT.

The chain combines TRBV27 with TRBJ2-5, with a weak D call TRBD2 (5 bases). CDR1 and CDR2 from the germline V gene are MNHEY and SMNVEV (reference sequence). Trimming left V 5 bases short and J 4 bases short, with 17 bases between. The CDR3 is 15 amino acids. The CDR3 nucleotides read TGTGCCAGCAGTGCCTTGAGGGCCAGAGGAGAGACCCAGTACTTC. Encoded protein: CASSALRARGETQYF.

The chain uses TRBV9 and TRBJ2-1; TRBD2 is a possible D gene (6 bases). Per germline, CDR1 SGDLS and CDR2 YYNGEE. The CDR3 runs to 16 residues. V was pared by 0 bases and J by 4 bases, with 14 bases between. The CDR3 DNA sequence: TGTGCCAGCAGCGTAGGGACTGGGGGGTCGTACAATGAGCAGTTCTTC. Amino acid sequence: CASSVGTGGSYNEQFF.

The chain is built from TRBV7-9 and TRBJ2-5; D remains unclear. The V gene lost 7 bases and the J gene lost 1 base, with 13 bases spanning the gap. Germline V CDR1 and CDR2: SEHNR, FQNEAQ (reference sequence). CDR3 length: 14 residues. The CDR3 spells CASTVWASQETQYF. CDR3 DNA sequence: TGTGCCAGCACCGTTTGGGCGTCCCAAGAGACCCAGTACTTC.

This clone was counted a single time. The V and J genes are TRBV7-2 and TRBJ1-3; 10 bases map to TRBD1. The V and J ends lost 4 bases and 14 bases, in that order; junction bases with no gene match: 11. CDR1 is SGHTA, CDR2 FQGNSA, per germline. CDR3 length: 14 residues. The CDR3 DNA is TGTGCCAGCAGCTGGGACAGGGGCTCCCAACCGGTATATTTT. It translates to CASSWDRGSQPVYF. The whole variable domain, filled in from reference TRBV7-2 and TRBJ1-3, reads GAGVSQSPSNKVTEKGKDVELRCDPISGHTALYWYRQSLGQGLEFLIYFQGNSAPDKSGLPSDRFSAERTGGSVSTLTIQRTQQEDSAVYLCASSWDRGSQPVYFGEGSWLTVV.

The rearrangement links TRBV19 to TRBJ1-5; no clear D gene. The germline gives CDR1 LNHDA, CDR2 SQIVND (reference sequence). The V and J ends lost 6 bases and 4 bases respectively, with 7 bases between them. The CDR3 loop spans 12 amino acids. The CDR3 DNA sequence: TGTGCCAGTAGCCCCGGTAATCAGCCCCAGCATTTT. It specifies CASSPGNQPQHF.

The chain employs TRBV5-1 and TRBJ2-7, with D perhaps TRBD2 (6 bases). CDR3 length: 16 amino acids. Looked up from germline, CDR1 is SGHRS and CDR2 is YFSETQ. Trimming removed 4 bases from V and 0 bases from J, with 17 bases in between. The CDR3 reads CASSPEGGVPSYEQYF. In nucleotides, the CDR3 is TGCGCCAGCAGCCCAGAGGGCGGGGTCCCCTCCTACGAGCAGTACTTC. The full variable domain, its missing parts supplied by reference TRBV5-1 and TRBJ2-7, is KAGVTQTPRYLIKTRGQQVTLSCSPISGHRSVSWYQQTPGQGLQFLFEYFSETQRNKGNFPGRFSGRQFSNSRSEMNVSTLELGDSALYLCASSPEGGVPSYEQYFGPGTRLTVT.

J is TRBJ2-5 and V is TRBV13, with no clear D. Trimming left V 5 bases short and J 4 bases short, with 17 bases between. This CDR3 is built from 15 residues. Germline V CDR1 and CDR2: PRHDT, FYEKMQ (reference sequence). DNA of the CDR3: TGTGCCAGCAGCGCCGCTCCGAGTCCAGGAGAGACCCAGTACTTC. Translating gives CASSAAPSPGETQYF.